This paragraph reports one T cell receptor (beta chain). The data derive from a study of blood T cell repertoires in COVID-19. Profiled with immunoSEQ multiplex PCR; TCRdb holds only in-frame clones, not every one. The table lists 150,000 to 200,000 clones, around 85% of them singletons, with over 7.5% in the top ten. CDR3 length equals 16 residues. The germline V gene encodes CDR1 SGHNT and CDR2 YYREEE (reference sequence). The V and J ends lost 4 bases and 3 bases, in that order; junction bases with no gene match: 7. This TCR came from a woman at least 80 years old with acute or convalescent COVID-19. The sequenced material came from peripheral blood. The chain links TRBV5-4 to TRBJ2-1; 10 bases match TRBD1. The DNA of the CDR3 is TGTGCCAGCAGCCCTCCGGGACAGGGGCGCTACAATGAGCAGTTCTTC. This gives the protein CASSPPGQGRYNEQFF.